The entry that follows covers one TCR beta chain sequence. This record belongs to a study of preoperative IRX-2 immunotherapy in early breast cancer. Treatment indicated: preoperative locoregional IRX-2 cytokine immunotherapy. Preoperative locoregional IRX-2 cytokine immunotherapy was tested in the phase Ib source study. Germline V lookup: CDR1 MNHEY, CDR2 SVGAGI. The CDR3 is 15 residues long. J was trimmed by 5 bases and V by 7 bases; bases with no gene match: 7. The repertoire was sequenced with immunoSEQ multiplex PCR; TCRdb's copy has only in-frame clones and lacks some. The sample lists some 59,000 clones, around 94% seen once, with approximately 1.8% in the top ten.

This sequence was found in a human donor with breast cancer. This material was collected from a patient treated with IRX-2 immunotherapy. The chain carries TRBV6-5 and TRBJ2-2; 10 positions agree with TRBD1. CDR3 loop: CASIGTGAGTGELFF. The CDR3 DNA follows: TGTGCCAGCATTGGGACAGGGGCCGGGACCGGGGAGCTGTTTTTT.